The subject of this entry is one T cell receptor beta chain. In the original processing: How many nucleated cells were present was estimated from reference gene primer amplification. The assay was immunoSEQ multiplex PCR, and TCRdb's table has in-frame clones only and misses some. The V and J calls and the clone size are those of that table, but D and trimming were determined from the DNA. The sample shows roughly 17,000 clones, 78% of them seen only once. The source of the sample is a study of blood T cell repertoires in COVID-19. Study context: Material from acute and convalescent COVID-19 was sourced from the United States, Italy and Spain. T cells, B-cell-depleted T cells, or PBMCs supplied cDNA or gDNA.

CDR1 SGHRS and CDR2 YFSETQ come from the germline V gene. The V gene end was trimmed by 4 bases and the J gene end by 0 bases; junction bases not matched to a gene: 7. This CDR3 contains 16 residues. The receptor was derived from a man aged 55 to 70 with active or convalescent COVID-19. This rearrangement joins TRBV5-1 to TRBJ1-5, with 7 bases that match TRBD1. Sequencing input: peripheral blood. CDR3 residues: CASSLGTEFSNQPQHF. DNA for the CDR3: TGCGCCAGCAGCCTCGGGACAGAGTTTAGCAATCAGCCCCAGCATTTT.